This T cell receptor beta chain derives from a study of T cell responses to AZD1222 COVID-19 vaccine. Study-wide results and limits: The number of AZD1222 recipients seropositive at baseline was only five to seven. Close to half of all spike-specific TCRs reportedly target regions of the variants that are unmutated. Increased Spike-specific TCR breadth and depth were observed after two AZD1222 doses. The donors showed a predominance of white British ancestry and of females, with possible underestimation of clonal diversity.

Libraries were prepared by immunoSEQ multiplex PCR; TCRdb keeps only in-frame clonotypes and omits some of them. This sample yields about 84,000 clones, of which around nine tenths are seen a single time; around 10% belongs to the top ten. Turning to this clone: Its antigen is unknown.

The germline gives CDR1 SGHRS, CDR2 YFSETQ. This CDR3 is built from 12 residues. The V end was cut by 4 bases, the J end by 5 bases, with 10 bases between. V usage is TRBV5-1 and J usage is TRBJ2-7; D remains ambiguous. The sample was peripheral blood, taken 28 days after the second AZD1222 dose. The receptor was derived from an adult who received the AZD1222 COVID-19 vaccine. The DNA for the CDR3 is TGCGCCAGCAGCGAGACCCCTCACGAGCAGTACTTC. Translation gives CASSETPHEQYF.